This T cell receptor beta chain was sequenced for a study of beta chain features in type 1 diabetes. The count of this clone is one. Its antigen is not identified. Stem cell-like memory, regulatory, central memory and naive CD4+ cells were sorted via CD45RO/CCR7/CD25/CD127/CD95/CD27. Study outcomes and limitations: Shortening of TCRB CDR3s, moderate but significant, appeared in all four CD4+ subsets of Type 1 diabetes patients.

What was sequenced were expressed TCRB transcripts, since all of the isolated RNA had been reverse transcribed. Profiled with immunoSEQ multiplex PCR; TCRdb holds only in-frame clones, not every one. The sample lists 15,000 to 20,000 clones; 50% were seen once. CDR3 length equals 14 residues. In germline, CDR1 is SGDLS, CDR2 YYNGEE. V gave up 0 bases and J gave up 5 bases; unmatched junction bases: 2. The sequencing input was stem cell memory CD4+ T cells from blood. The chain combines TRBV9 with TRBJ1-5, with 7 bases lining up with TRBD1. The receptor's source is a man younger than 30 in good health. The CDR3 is CASSVDDRDQPQHF. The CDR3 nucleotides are TGTGCCAGCAGCGTAGATGACAGGGATCAGCCCCAGCATTTT. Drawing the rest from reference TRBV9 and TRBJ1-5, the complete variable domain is DSGVTQTPKHLITATGQRVTLRCSPRSGDLSVYWYQQSLDQGLQFLIQYYNGEERAKGNILERFSAQQFPDLHSELNLSSLELGDSALYFCASSVDDRDQPQHFGDGTRLSIL.